The 10 T cell receptor beta chains listed next were all sequenced from one sample in a study of beta chain features in type 1 diabetes. Notes on the study in general: When Type 1 diabetes patients were examined, their TCRB CDR3s proved moderately but significantly shorter in all four CD4+ subsets.

Reverse transcribing all isolated RNA meant expressed TCRB transcripts were sequenced. Profiled with immunoSEQ multiplex PCR; TCRdb holds only in-frame clones, not every one. Seen here are 120,000 to 150,000 clones, approximately 13% observed once, and the top ten hold 1% to 1.5%. Their recognized antigens are unknown. The sequencing input was central memory CD4+ T cells from blood. The receptors stem from a man younger than 35 with type 1 diabetes.

The chain carries TRBV10-3 and TRBJ2-6; D possibly corresponds to TRBD1 (6 bases). Germline V gives CDR1 ENHRY, CDR2 SYGVKD. This CDR3 has 16 residues. V lost 5 bases and J lost 0, with 11 bases in between. The CDR3 sequence: CAISRDTSSGANVLTF. The CDR3 DNA follows: TGTGCCATCAGTAGGGACACGAGCTCTGGGGCCAACGTCCTGACTTTC.

This clone has ten or more counts. This sequence joins TRBV29-1 and TRBJ2-1; TRBD1 matches at 12 bases. This CDR3 region has 15 residues. V shed 6 bases, J shed 8 bases, and the junction held 11 bases outside the gene matches. Germline CDR1 is SQVTM and CDR2 is ANQGSEA. The CDR3 DNA reads TGCAGCGTCTCTAGGGGACAGGGGGCGTACGATGAGCAGTTCTTC. It translates to CSVSRGQGAYDEQFF.

The V gene is TRBV7-9, the J gene TRBJ1-2; tentative D call: TRBD1 (6 bases). The ends were cut back, 4 bases at V and 5 bases at J, with 17 bases in the middle. CDR1 SEHNR and CDR2 FQNEAQ come from the germline V gene (reference sequence). The CDR3 is 15 amino acids. As DNA, the CDR3 is TGTGCCAGCAGCTCGCCGGAGGGGGTCCCTTATGGCTACACCTTC. Its protein is CASSSPEGVPYGYTF.

This clone was observed a few times. This chain joins TRBV27 and TRBJ2-3; 12 nucleotides agree with TRBD2. Per germline, CDR1 MNHEY and CDR2 SMNVEV (reference sequence). Trimming at V came to 5 bases and at J to 12 bases, leaving 6 bases not matched to a gene. The CDR3 length is 13 residues. CDR3 sequence: CASSRQTSGGQYF. The CDR3, as DNA: TGTGCCAGCAGTCGCCAGACTAGCGGGGGACAGTATTTT.

This clone appeared a few times. The chain uses TRBV28 and TRBJ1-3; D uncertain. This CDR3 contains 16 residues. The V end was cut by 6 bases, the J end by 1 base, with 16 bases between. Per the germline V gene, CDR1 is MDHEN and CDR2 is SYDVKM. CDR3 loop: CASSPPIWKSGNTIYF. DNA for the CDR3: TGTGCCAGCAGCCCCCCTATTTGGAAATCTGGAAACACCATATATTTT.

Here the CDR3 DNA reads TGTGCCAGCAGTTACGGAGTGTTGGGCTCACCCCTCCACTTT. As protein: CASSYGVLGSPLHF. The chain has TRBV6-5 and TRBJ1-6; D not resolved. The CDR3 has 14 amino acids. V shed 2 bases and J shed 10 bases, with 12 bases lying between them. Germline V gene sequence: CDR1 MNHEY, CDR2 SVGAGI.

The chain carries TRBV11-2 and TRBJ2-7; D may correspond to TRBD1 or TRBD2 (5 bases each). Germline CDR1 and CDR2: SGHAT and FQNNGV. The V end was cut by 1 base, the J end by 6 bases, with 10 bases between. This CDR3 spans 13 amino acids. The CDR3 DNA reads as TGTGCCAGCAGCTTAGGAGGGGTTGGCGAGCAGTACTTC. Translation gives CASSLGGVGEQYF. The full variable domain, rest sourced from reference TRBV11-2 and TRBJ2-7, is EAGVAQSPRYKIIEKRQSVAFWCNPISGHATLYWYQQILGQGPKLLIQFQNNGVVDDSQLPKDRFSAERLKGVDSTLKIQPAKLEDSAVYLCASSLGGVGEQYFGPGTRLTVT.

The V gene is TRBV11-2, the J gene TRBJ2-2; tentatively, D is TRBD1 (5 bases). This CDR3 contains 16 residues. Trimming stripped 5 bases from V and 6 bases from J, with 19 bases between. Germline V gene sequence: CDR1 SGHAT, CDR2 FQNNGV. CDR3 sequence: CASSPRGPGSPGELFF. In DNA form, the CDR3 reads TGTGCCAGCAGCCCTAGGGGCCCAGGGTCCCCCGGGGAGCTGTTTTTT.

This sequence joins TRBV29-1 and TRBJ2-3, with a possible D match to TRBD2 (5 bases). The V and J ends lost 5 bases and 1 base respectively, with 10 bases between them. This CDR3 contains 13 residues. Per germline, CDR1 SQVTM and CDR2 ANQGSEA. The CDR3 coding sequence is TGCAGCGTTACCGGGGTTGGCACAGATACGCAGTATTTT. Encoded protein: CSVTGVGTDTQYF.

The rearrangement joins TRBV5-1 to TRBJ1-1; TRBD1 is a possible D gene (5 bases). V lost 3 bases and J 3 bases, leaving 9 bases between the germline ends. The CDR3 runs 13 residues. In germline, CDR1 is SGHRS, CDR2 YFSETQ. The CDR3 DNA reads TGCGCCAGCAGCTCCGCGGGGGACACTGAAGCTTTCTTT. As protein: CASSSAGDTEAFF.